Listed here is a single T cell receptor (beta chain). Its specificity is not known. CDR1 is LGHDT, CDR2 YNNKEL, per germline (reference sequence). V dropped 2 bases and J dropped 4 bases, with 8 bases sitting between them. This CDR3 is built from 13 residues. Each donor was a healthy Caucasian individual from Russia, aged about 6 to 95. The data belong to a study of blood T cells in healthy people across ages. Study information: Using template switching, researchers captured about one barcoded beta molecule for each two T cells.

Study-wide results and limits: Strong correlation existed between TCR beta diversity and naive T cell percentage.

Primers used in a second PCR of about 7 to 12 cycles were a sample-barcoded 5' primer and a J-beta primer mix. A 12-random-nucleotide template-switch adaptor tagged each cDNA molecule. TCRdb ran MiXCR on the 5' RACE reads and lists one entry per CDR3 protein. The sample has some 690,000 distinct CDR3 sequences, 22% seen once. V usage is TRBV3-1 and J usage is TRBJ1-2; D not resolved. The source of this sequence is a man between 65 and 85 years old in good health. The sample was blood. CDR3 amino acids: CASSQTGLYGYTF. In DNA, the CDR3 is TGTGCCAGCAGCCAAACCGGACTCTATGGCTACACCTTC.